The sequence of this TCR beta chain was determined in a study of CD8 T cells in ankylosing spondylitis. TCRdb called the 5' RACE reads again in MiXCR, with one record for every CDR3 protein. Found here are 350,000 or so distinct CDR3 sequences, 11% of them singletons; the top ten hold roughly 9.1%. This clonotype appeared many times. The sequenced sample was blood, either unsorted or a sorted T cell fraction (not recorded which). The TCR was taken from a female donor with ankylosing spondylitis or in good health (not recorded which).

The CDR3 bases are TGTGCCATCAGTGAGTTCTCCGGGACGGCGGGTAATGAGCAGTTCTTC. Translation: CAISEFSGTAGNEQFF. This chain connects TRBV10-3 to TRBJ2-1; D is possibly TRBD1 or TRBD2 (5 bases each). CDR1 and CDR2 from the germline V gene are ENHRY and SYGVKD. V shed 1 base and J shed 7 bases, with 17 bases lying between them. This CDR3 has 16 residues.